This TCR beta chain emerged from a study of cytomegalovirus exposure and HLA in healthy donors. Points from the study as a whole: In a later analysis, CMV-associated beta chains were mostly HLA-associated, it appeared. For TCR beta chains, V- and J-gene trimming was later linked to a missense DCLRE1C variant.

The PCR was carried out with 60 Vbeta primers and 13 Jbeta primers. TCRdb's table, derived via immunoSEQ multiplex PCR, lists solely in-frame clones and lacks some. The table shows roughly 190,000 clones, with about three quarters occurring only once. Trimming took off 5 bases at V and 0 bases at J, with 16 bases between the two ends. CDR1 and CDR2 from the germline V gene are SGHAT and FQNNGV. This CDR3 is 16 amino acids long. Comment on this clone: The antigen is not known.

The gene calls are TRBV11-2 and TRBJ2-5; D is ambiguous. The sample consisted of PBMCs. The receptor's source is a woman aged 25 to 39 in good health and CMV-seropositive. The chain's CDR3 is CASSPRVSAYQETQYF. CDR3 in DNA: TGTGCCAGCAGCCCCCGGGTGAGCGCCTACCAAGAGACCCAGTACTTC.